This T cell receptor beta chain was documented in a study of human T cells and chemical hapten exposure. Time point defined: patch test 2, 6 weeks after DPC sensitization. As to treatment: therapeutic diphenylcyclopropenone sensitization with weekly scalp DPC. Unique molecular identifiers were attached to individual cDNA molecules within the library. TCRdb recomputed calls from the RACE reads with MiXCR, one row per CDR3 protein. The sample has about 110,000 distinct CDR3 sequences; about a tenth are singletons. There are a few counts of this clonotype. Its antigen remains unidentified. CDR1 MNHEY and CDR2 SVGEGT come from the germline V gene. This CDR3 region has 14 residues. Trimming removed 8 bases from V and 3 bases from J, with 14 bases in between. Points from the study as a whole: There were significantly more large CDR3 similarity clusters among expanded TCRs than among controls. Among TCRs, those above 1 in 1000 frequency were unaffected by DPC sensitization.

The V and J genes are TRBV6-2 or TRBV6-3 and TRBJ1-5; D gene uncertain. The source is a woman between 35 and 50 years old with alopecia areata. Some clones in this sample may be carry-over from other donors' samples. The sequencing here drew on whole blood, taken in connection with sensitization to the hapten diphenylcyclopropenone (DPC). The CDR3 spells CASGEDTPNQPQHF. CDR3 coding DNA: TGTGCCAGCGGCGAGGATACCCCCAATCAGCCCCAGCATTTT.